This T cell receptor (beta chain) comes out of a study of blood T cell repertoires in COVID-19. Study details: Acute-phase and convalescent COVID-19 samples originated in the United States, Italy and Spain. PBMCs, B-cell-depleted T cells, or T cells provided the cDNA or gDNA that made up the material.

V lost 1 base and J lost 6; bases outside the gene matches: 6. CDR1 is SEHNR and CDR2 is FQNEAQ in the germline V gene (reference sequence). This CDR3 region has 15 residues. In the authors' methods: Reference gene primer amplification gave estimated nucleated cell counts. Assay: immunoSEQ multiplex PCR; the TCRdb copy retains only in-frame clones and omits some. V and J calls plus clone size are reproduced from that table; the DNA served to infer D and trimming. The sample shows some 97,000 clones, approximately 90% of them seen only once. The genes are TRBV7-9 and TRBJ2-4; 7 bases are a match to TRBD1. The receptor's source is a man aged 45-60 years with active COVID-19. The sample comprised peripheral blood. The CDR3 nucleotides are TGTGCCAGCAGCTTAGTACAGGGGATAGGAAACATTCAGTACTTC. As protein: CASSLVQGIGNIQYF. Based on the CDR3 plus reference TRBV7-9 and TRBJ2-4, the full variable domain is DTGVSQNPRHKITKRGQNVTFRCDPISEHNRLYWYRQTLGQGPEFLTYFQNEAQLEKSRLLSDRFSAERPKGSFSTLEIQRTEQGDSAMYLCASSLVQGIGNIQYFGAGTRLSVL.